The sequence of this T cell receptor (beta chain) was determined in a study of blood T cells in healthy people across ages. Whole-study results and caveats: Diversity of TCR beta per million T cells declined in a roughly linear way with age. There was a strong correlation between TCR beta diversity and naive T cell percentage. When set beside aged donors, long-lived donors presented more naive CD4+ cells and higher diversity.

In its sample, this clonotype was seen a few times. Its antigen is unidentified. A second roughly 7 to 12 cycle PCR used barcoded and J-beta primers. Tagging of each cDNA molecule was performed by a template-switch adaptor with 12 random nucleotides. TCRdb recomputed calls from the 5' RACE reads with MiXCR, one row per CDR3 protein. The sample has about 780,000 distinct CDR3 sequences; about half are singletons. This CDR3 comprises 14 residues. V shed 3 bases and J 5 bases; nucleotides not matched to a gene: 5. The chain links TRBV12-3 or TRBV12-4 to TRBJ2-5; 8 bases map to TRBD2. Specimen: blood. This sequence was found in an elderly man in good health. CDR3 amino acids: CASSFRREEETQYF. The CDR3 DNA reads as TGTGCCAGCAGTTTTCGGCGGGAGGAGGAGACCCAGTACTTC.